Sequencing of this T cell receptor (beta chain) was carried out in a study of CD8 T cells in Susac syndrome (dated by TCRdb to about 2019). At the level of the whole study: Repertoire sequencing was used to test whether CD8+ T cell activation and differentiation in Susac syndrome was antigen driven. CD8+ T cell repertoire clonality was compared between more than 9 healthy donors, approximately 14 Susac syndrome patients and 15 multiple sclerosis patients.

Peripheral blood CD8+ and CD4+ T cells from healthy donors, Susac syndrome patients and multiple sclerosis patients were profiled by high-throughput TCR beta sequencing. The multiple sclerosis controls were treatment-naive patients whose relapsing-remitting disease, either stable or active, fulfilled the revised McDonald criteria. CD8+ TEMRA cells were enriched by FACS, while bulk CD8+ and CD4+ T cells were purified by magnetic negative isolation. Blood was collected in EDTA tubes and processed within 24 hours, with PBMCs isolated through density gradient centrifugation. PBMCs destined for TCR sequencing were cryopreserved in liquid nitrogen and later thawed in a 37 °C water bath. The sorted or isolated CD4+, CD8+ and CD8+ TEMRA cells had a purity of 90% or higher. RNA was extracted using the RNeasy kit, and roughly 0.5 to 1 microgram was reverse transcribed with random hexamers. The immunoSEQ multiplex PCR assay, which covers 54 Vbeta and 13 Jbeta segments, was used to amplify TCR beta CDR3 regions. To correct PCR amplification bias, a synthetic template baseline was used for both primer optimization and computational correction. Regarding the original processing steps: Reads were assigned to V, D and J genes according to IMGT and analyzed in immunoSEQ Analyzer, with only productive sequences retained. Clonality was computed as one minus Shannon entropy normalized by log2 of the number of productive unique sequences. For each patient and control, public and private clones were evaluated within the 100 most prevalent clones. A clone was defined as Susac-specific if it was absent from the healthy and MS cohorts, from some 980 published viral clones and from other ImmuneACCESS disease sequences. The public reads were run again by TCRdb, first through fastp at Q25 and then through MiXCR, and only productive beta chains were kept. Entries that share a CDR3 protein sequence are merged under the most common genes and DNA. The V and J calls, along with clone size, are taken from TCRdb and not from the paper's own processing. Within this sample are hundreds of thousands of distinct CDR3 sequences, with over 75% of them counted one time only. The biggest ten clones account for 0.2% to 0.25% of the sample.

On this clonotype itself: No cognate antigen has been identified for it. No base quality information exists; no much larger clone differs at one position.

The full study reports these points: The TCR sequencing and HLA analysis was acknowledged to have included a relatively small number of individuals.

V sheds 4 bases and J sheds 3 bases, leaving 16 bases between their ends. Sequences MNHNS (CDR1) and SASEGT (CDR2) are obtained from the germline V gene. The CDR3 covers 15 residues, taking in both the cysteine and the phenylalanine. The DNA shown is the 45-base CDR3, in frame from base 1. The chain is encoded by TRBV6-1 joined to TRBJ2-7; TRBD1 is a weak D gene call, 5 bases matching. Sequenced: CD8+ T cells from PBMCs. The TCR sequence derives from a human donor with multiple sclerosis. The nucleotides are TGTGCCAGCAGTGTGGAAGCGACAGACCTCTACGAGCAGTACTTC. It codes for CASSVEATDLYEQYF.